This passage covers 2 T cell receptor beta chains from one sample sequenced in a study of T cell responses to AZD1222 COVID-19 vaccine (dated by TCRdb to 2020 to 2022). The method behind the library was the immunoSEQ multiplex PCR assay. TCRdb's version of the immuneACCESS table is confined to in-frame rearrangements and falls short of the full clone set. An unresolved V gene accounts for under half of the shortfall where checked; the remainder is of unknown origin. The sample includes about 130,000 clones, with 80% to 95% observed a single time. The ten largest account for 0.85% to 1.3% of the sample. Reading the label with the study, this specimen's time point is: about 28 days (+/-7) after the second vaccine dose. The material was peripheral blood, obtained 28 days after the second AZD1222 dose. Source of these receptors: an adult who received the AZD1222 COVID-19 vaccine.

The chain couples TRBV9 to TRBJ2-3; the D gene is possibly TRBD2 (6 bases). The CDR3 length is 15 residues. Trimming pared 3 bases from V and 0 bases from J, leaving 11 bases between. The germline gives CDR1 SGDLS, CDR2 YYNGEE. CDR3 coding DNA: TGTGCCAGCAGCGCCCGGGACTTCAGCACAGATACGCAGTATTTT. Amino acids: CASSARDFSTDTQYF.

The V and J genes are TRBV7-9 and TRBJ1-6; weak D call: TRBD1 (5 bases). The CDR3 covers 12 residues. V shed 6 bases and J shed 9 bases, with 9 bases lying between them. CDR1 SEHNR and CDR2 FQNEAQ come from the germline V gene (reference sequence). Here the CDR3 DNA reads TGTGCCAGCAGTTTCGGGGGTTCACCCCTCCACTTT. It encodes CASSFGGSPLHF.